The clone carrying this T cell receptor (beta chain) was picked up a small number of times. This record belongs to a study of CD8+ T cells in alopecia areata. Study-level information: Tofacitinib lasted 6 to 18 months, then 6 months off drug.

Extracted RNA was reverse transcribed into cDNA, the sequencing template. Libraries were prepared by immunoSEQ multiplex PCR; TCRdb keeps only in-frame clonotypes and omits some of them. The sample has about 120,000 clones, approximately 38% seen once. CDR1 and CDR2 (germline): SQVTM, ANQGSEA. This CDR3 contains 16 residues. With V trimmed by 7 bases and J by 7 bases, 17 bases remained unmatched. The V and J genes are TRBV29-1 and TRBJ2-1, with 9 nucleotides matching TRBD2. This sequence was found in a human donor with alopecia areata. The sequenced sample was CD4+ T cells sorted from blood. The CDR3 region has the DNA TGCAGCGCTTCTCCGGCGGGAGGGCCCTCGTGGAATGAGCAGTTCTTC. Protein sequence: CSASPAGGPSWNEQFF.